These T cell receptor beta chains were read from a single sample in a study of blood T cell repertoires in COVID-19. TCRdb's copy holds only in-frame clones and misses some; the assay was immunoSEQ multiplex PCR. The sample lists about 100,000 clones; 79% were seen once. Sequenced input: peripheral blood. The receptors shown here come from a woman of 80 years or more with active or convalescent COVID-19. The CDR3 runs from the conserved cysteine through the conserved F or W. The D gene is left open where the match is weak. Size is omitted from some rows. Given values are once, few, many or a class for expanded clones.

abundance	v_gene	len	j_gene	d_gene	CDR3aa	CDR3nt
.	TRBV6-5	14	TRBJ1-1	TRBD1	CASSYSTGGAEAFF	TGTGCCAGCAGTTACTCGACAGGGGGGGCTGAAGCTTTCTTT
.	TRBV19	13	TRBJ1-1	TRBD1	CASVDRGLDEAFF	TGTGCCAGTGTGGACAGGGGGCTGGATGAAGCTTTCTTT
.	TRBV9	13	TRBJ2-5	.	CASSLTSQETQYF	TGTGCCAGCAGCTTAACGAGCCAAGAGACCCAGTACTTC
.	TRBV11-2	14	TRBJ2-3	.	CASSSHPGTDTQYF	TGTGCCAGCAGCTCCCACCCCGGTACAGATACGCAGTATTTT
.	TRBV13	15	TRBJ2-1	TRBD1	CASTQGVSSYNEQFF	TGTGCCAGCACCCAGGGGGTTAGCTCCTACAATGAGCAGTTCTTC
.	TRBV3-1/TRBV3-2	12	TRBJ2-2	.	CASSSRWGELFF	TGTGCCAGCAGCTCCCGGTGGGGGGAGCTGTTTTTT
.	TRBV4-2	14	TRBJ2-5	TRBD2	CASSQTSGGETQYF	TGTGCCAGCAGCCAGACTAGCGGAGGGGAGACCCAGTACTTC
.	TRBV5-4	16	TRBJ2-6	.	CASSFGGVSGANVLTF	TGTGCCAGCAGCTTCGGAGGGGTGTCTGGGGCCAACGTCCTGACTTTC
.	TRBV2	13	TRBJ2-7	.	CASSELGLYEQYF	TGTGCCAGCAGTGAACTAGGATTATACGAGCAGTACTTC
.	TRBV11-2	15	TRBJ2-7	.	CASSLRVDYSYEQYF	TGTGCCAGCAGCTTACGCGTAGATTATTCCTACGAGCAGTACTTC
.	TRBV12-3/TRBV12-4	13	TRBJ1-1	.	CASTLNGGSEAFF	TGTGCCAGCACTTTGAACGGCGGAAGTGAAGCTTTCTTT
.	TRBV5-1	16	TRBJ2-2	TRBD1	CASSLRGQGNTGELFF	TGCGCCAGCAGCTTAAGGGGACAGGGGAACACCGGGGAGCTGTTTTTT
.	TRBV28	12	TRBJ2-7	.	CASSLLRGEQYF	TGTGCCAGCAGTTTGTTACGCGGAGAGCAGTACTTC
few	TRBV4-3	14	TRBJ2-5	.	CASSRAGAGETQYF	TGCGCCAGCAGCCGGGCAGGGGCAGGAGAGACCCAGTACTTC
.	TRBV19	13	TRBJ1-5	.	CASSAVQFGPQHF	TGTGCCAGTAGTGCCGTCCAATTCGGGCCCCAGCATTTT
.	TRBV18	15	TRBJ2-3	.	CASSPGSGSTDTQYF	TGTGCCAGCTCACCGGGGAGCGGGAGCACAGATACGCAGTATTTT
.	TRBV14	16	TRBJ2-7	TRBD2	CASSQIIGGSTDEQYF	TGTGCCAGCAGCCAAATAATCGGCGGGAGTACCGACGAGCAGTACTTC
.	TRBV2	13	TRBJ2-3	.	CASSSNERDTQYF	TGTGCCAGCAGTTCGAACGAGAGGGATACGCAGTATTTT
once	TRBV11-2	16	TRBJ2-1	.	CASSFTRIGAEYEQFF	TGTGCCAGCAGCTTCACCCGGATCGGAGCGGAGTATGAGCAGTTCTTC
.	TRBV5-4	14	TRBJ2-1	.	CASSSQGSYNEQFF	TGTGCCAGCAGCTCACAGGGTTCGTACAATGAGCAGTTCTTC
.	TRBV6-5	14	TRBJ1-1	TRBD1	CASRQDRVNTEAFF	TGTGCCAGCAGACAGGACAGGGTGAACACTGAAGCTTTCTTT
few	TRBV2	16	TRBJ2-6	.	CASSEGARPGANVLTF	TGTGCCAGCAGTGAAGGGGCCCGGCCTGGGGCCAACGTCCTGACTTTC
.	TRBV6-6	15	TRBJ2-3	.	CASSFTRGLTDTQYF	TGTGCCAGCAGTTTCACCCGAGGGCTCACAGATACGCAGTATTTT
.	TRBV5-1	15	TRBJ2-1	.	CASSLVPGLLNEQFF	TGTGCCAGCAGCTTGGTCCCGGGACTTCTTAATGAGCAGTTCTTC
.	TRBV6-2/TRBV6-3	16	TRBJ2-1	.	CASSSLQAPKVEEQFF	TGTGCCAGCAGTAGCCTTCAAGCTCCTAAGGTGGAGGAGCAGTTCTTC
few	TRBV19	17	TRBJ2-3	.	CASSDRPTGMGTDTQYF	TGTGCCAGTAGTGACCGCCCCACAGGGATGGGCACAGATACGCAGTATTTT
once	TRBV6-1	16	TRBJ1-5	.	CASSEAGWGGNQPQHF	TGTGCCAGCAGTGAAGCTGGGTGGGGGGGCAATCAGCCCCAGCATTTT
.	TRBV10-2	14	TRBJ1-6	.	CASSESGANSPLHF	TGCGCCAGCAGTGAGTCAGGGGCTAATTCACCCCTCCACTTT
.	TRBV6-1	17	TRBJ2-4	.	CASSEGTDFLAKNIQYF	TGTGCCAGCAGTGAAGGGACGGACTTCTTAGCCAAAAACATTCAGTACTTC
.	TRBV5-4	14	TRBJ1-4	.	CASSLWGGSEKLFF	TGTGCCAGCAGCTTGTGGGGGGGGAGTGAAAAACTGTTTTTT
.	TRBV11-2	14	TRBJ2-7	TRBD2	CASSFWLAGYEQYF	TGTGCCAGCAGCTTTTGGCTAGCGGGCTACGAGCAGTACTTC
many	TRBV4-2	16	TRBJ1-1	TRBD1	CASSPREDRVHTEAFF	TGTGCCAGCAGCCCGAGGGAGGACAGGGTCCACACTGAAGCTTTCTTT
.	TRBV5-1	15	TRBJ2-1	TRBD2	CASSNGLAGVYEQFF	TGTGCCAGCAGTAACGGACTAGCTGGGGTCTATGAGCAGTTCTTC
.	TRBV5-1	15	TRBJ1-2	.	CASSSRIGAQNGYTF	TGCGCCAGCAGCTCCCGTATAGGGGCGCAGAATGGCTACACCTTC
.	TRBV5-4	14	TRBJ1-5	TRBD1	CASSLGTGDQPQHF	TGTGCCAGCAGCTTGGGGACAGGGGATCAGCCCCAGCATTTT
.	TRBV7-9	14	TRBJ2-1	TRBD2	CASSLGTSGSQRFF	TGTGCCAGCAGCTTAGGTACTAGCGGGAGTCAGCGGTTCTTC
.	TRBV5-4	16	TRBJ2-1	.	CASSLGPIGGKNEQFF	TGTGCCAGCAGCTTGGGACCGATTGGAGGGAAAAATGAGCAGTTCTTC
.	TRBV6-1	16	TRBJ2-2	.	CASSDWRGWNTGELFF	TGTGCCAGCAGTGATTGGAGGGGCTGGAACACCGGGGAGCTGTTTTTT
.	TRBV7-8	13	TRBJ2-7	TRBD1	CASSLRTGREQYF	TGTGCCAGCAGCTTGCGGACAGGTCGGGAGCAGTACTTC
once	TRBV7-9	16	TRBJ2-3	TRBD2	CASSAIGLAGVNTQYF	TGTGCCAGCAGTGCAATCGGGCTAGCGGGAGTAAATACGCAGTATTTT
.	TRBV18	15	TRBJ1-2	TRBD1	CASSPTDRVNYGYTF	TGTGCCAGCTCACCCACGGACAGGGTGAACTATGGCTACACCTTC
.	TRBV9	16	TRBJ2-5	TRBD2	CASSVAGLAGRETQYF	TGTGCCAGCAGCGTAGCCGGACTAGCGGGTCGAGAGACCCAGTACTTC
many	TRBV15	15	TRBJ2-5	.	CATSPVGRGRETQYF	TGTGCCACCAGCCCGGTCGGCAGGGGCCGAGAGACCCAGTACTTC
.	TRBV15	17	TRBJ1-5	.	CATSRVVGAGHNQPQHF	TGTGCCACCAGCAGAGTTGTTGGGGCAGGCCACAATCAGCCCCAGCATTTT
.	TRBV6-5	14	TRBJ1-5	TRBD1	CASSTAGGSQPQHF	TGTGCCAGCAGTACCGCAGGGGGGAGTCAGCCCCAGCATTTT
.	TRBV28	14	TRBJ2-5	TRBD2	CASSKAGGSETQYF	TGTGCCAGCAGTAAAGCGGGAGGGTCGGAGACCCAGTACTTC
.	TRBV28	11	TRBJ1-1	.	CASAKNTEAFF	TGTGCCAGCGCGAAGAACACTGAAGCTTTCTTT
once	TRBV2	14	TRBJ2-7	TRBD1	CAMSRDRLSYEQYF	TGTGCCATGTCCCGGGACAGACTTTCCTACGAGCAGTACTTC
.	TRBV5-4	15	TRBJ2-1	TRBD2	CASSPGTSGYNEQFF	TGTGCCAGCAGCCCCGGGACTAGCGGCTACAATGAGCAGTTCTTC
.	TRBV6-5	14	TRBJ1-1	TRBD1	CASSYPTGADEAFF	TGTGCCAGCAGTTACCCGACAGGGGCAGATGAAGCTTTCTTT
.	TRBV18	15	TRBJ2-4	TRBD1	CASSLSGTGVDIQYF	TGTGCCAGCTCACTGTCCGGGACAGGGGTGGACATTCAGTACTTC
.	TRBV19	15	TRBJ2-7	TRBD1	CASSLGQGRSYEQYF	TGTGCCAGTAGTCTCGGACAGGGGCGGTCCTACGAGCAGTACTTC
.	TRBV19	16	TRBJ2-1	TRBD2	CASTLGGTSGRNEQFF	TGTGCCAGTACCCTAGGGGGGACTAGCGGCAGAAATGAGCAGTTCTTC
.	TRBV6-5	13	TRBJ2-7	TRBD1	CASSYGTGAEQYF	TGTGCCAGCAGTTACGGGACAGGGGCCGAGCAGTACTTC
.	TRBV7-3	15	TRBJ2-2	TRBD2	CASSLSGSGTGELFF	TGTGCCAGCAGCTTAAGCGGGAGTGGTACCGGGGAGCTGTTTTTT
.	TRBV5-1	14	TRBJ1-3	TRBD1	CASSSGQGGNTIYF	TGCGCCAGCAGCTCAGGACAGGGCGGAAACACCATATATTTT
.	TRBV28	14	TRBJ1-4	TRBD1	CASSQGGRGEKLFF	TGTGCCAGCAGTCAGGGGGGCCGCGGTGAAAAACTGTTTTTT
.	TRBV5-8	18	TRBJ2-7	TRBD2	CASSLIVTSGYDTYEQYF	TGTGCCAGCAGCCTCATTGTCACTAGCGGGTACGACACTTACGAGCAGTACTTC
.	TRBV7-2	17	TRBJ2-7	TRBD2	CASSLVPLAGGFDEQYF	TGTGCCAGCAGCTTAGTTCCCCTAGCGGGAGGGTTCGACGAGCAGTACTTC
few	TRBV21-1	17	TRBJ2-7	.	CASSPTEWARESYEQYF	TGTGCCAGCAGCCCGACAGAGTGGGCCCGAGAATCTTACGAGCAGTACTTC